The T cell receptor beta chain under discussion was sequenced for a study of T-cell reconstitution after alpha-beta-depleted transplantation in children. Study findings and constraints: Reports say that about two months after transplant, the alpha-beta T cells came out of several hundred graft clones that had expanded. Hyperexpanded clones declined; after one year, newly produced T cells mostly supplied diversity. Surviving recipient T cells and thymic progenitors underlay high day-60 TCRbeta diversity in some patients.

Preparation of the TCRbeta library was carried out with unique molecular identifiers. TCRdb reprocessed the PCR reads with MiXCR, giving one entry per CDR3 protein. The sample yields about a million distinct CDR3 sequences, about 29% seen once. This clonotype was observed once. The antigen remains undetermined. The TCR was taken from a boy under three years old who had a stem cell transplant for SCID, so the T cells may come from the graft donor. The source material was PBMCs, mostly from graft donor cells, sampled 360 days after TCRalphabeta/CD19-depleted stem cell transplant.

In DNA form, the CDR3 reads TGTGCCAGCAGCTTGGTTTTACTAGCGGGGGCCCGGAGCTCCTACAATGAGCAGTTCTTC. Translated, it gives CASSLVLLAGARSSYNEQFF. This chain uses TRBV5-4 with TRBJ2-1; 11 bases map to TRBD2. Germline CDR1 is SGHNT and CDR2 is YYREEE (reference sequence). CDR3 length: 20 residues. The V segment lost 0 bases and the J segment 0 bases; nucleotides outside the gene matches: 11.